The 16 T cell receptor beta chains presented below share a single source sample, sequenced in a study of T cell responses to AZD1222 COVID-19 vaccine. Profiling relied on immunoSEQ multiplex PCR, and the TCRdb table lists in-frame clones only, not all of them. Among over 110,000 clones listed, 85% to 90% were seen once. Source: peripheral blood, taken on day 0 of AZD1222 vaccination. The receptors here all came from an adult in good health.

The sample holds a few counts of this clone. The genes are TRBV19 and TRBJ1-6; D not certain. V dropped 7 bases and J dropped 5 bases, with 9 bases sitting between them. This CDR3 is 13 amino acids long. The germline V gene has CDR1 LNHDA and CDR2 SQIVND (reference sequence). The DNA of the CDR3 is TGTGCCAGTAACTTTGCGGATAATTCACCCCTCCACTTT. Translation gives CASNFADNSPLHF.

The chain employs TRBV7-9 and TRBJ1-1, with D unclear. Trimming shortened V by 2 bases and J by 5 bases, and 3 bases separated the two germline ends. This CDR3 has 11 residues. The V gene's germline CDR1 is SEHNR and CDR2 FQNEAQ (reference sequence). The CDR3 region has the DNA TGTGCCAGCAGCTTAATGACTGAAGCTTTCTTT. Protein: CASSLMTEAFF.

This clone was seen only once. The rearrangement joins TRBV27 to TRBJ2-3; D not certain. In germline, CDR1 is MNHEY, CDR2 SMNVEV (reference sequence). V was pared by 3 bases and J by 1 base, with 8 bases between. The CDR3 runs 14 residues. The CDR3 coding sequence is TGTGCCAGCAGTTTCGGACCCGGCACAGATACGCAGTATTTT. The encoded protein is CASSFGPGTDTQYF.

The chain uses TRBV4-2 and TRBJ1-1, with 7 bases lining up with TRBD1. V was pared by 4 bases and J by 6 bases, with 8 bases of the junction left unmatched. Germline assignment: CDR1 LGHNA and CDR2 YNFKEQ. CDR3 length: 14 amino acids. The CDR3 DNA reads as TGTGCCAGCAGCCTCCGACAGGGTGACGCTGAAGCTTTCTTT. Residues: CASSLRQGDAEAFF.

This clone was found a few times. The CDR3 region has the DNA TGTGCCTGGAGTGCAGGGCACAATGAGCAGTTCTTC. Residues: CAWSAGHNEQFF. The V and J genes are TRBV30 and TRBJ2-1; tentatively, D is TRBD1 (5 bases). The CDR3 has 12 amino acids. V was trimmed by 1 base and J by 5 bases, leaving 6 bases between them. Per the germline V gene, CDR1 is GTSNPN and CDR2 is SVGIG (reference sequence).

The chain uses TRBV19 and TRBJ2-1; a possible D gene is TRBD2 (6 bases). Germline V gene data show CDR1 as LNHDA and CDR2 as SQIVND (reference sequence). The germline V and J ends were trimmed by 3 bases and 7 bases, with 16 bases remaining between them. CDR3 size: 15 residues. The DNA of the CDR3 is TGTGCCAGTAGTATCATCGGGAGTAGAAGAAATGAGCAGTTCTTC. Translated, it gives CASSIIGSRRNEQFF.

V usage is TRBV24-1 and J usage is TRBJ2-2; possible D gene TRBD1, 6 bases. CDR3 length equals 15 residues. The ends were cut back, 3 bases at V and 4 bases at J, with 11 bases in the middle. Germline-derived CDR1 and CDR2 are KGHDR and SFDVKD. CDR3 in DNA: TGTGCCACCAGTGATAAACAGGGAACCACCGGGGAGCTGTTTTTT. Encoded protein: CATSDKQGTTGELFF.

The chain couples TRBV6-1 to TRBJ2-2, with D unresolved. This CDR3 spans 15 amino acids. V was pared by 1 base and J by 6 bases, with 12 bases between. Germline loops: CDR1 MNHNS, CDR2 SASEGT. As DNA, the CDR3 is TGTGCCAGCAGTGAAGAGTCCTTCCTCGCCGGGGAGCTGTTTTTT. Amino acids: CASSEESFLAGELFF.

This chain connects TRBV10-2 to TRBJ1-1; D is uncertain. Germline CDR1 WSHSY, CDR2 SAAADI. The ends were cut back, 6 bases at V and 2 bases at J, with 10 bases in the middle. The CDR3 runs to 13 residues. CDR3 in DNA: TGCGCCAGCAGCGTAGACGGAAACACTGAAGCTTTCTTT. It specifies CASSVDGNTEAFF.

The chain's CDR3 is CATSSDQITGQGSYEQYF. The CDR3 DNA reads TGTGCCACCAGCAGCGACCAGATAACGGGACAGGGGTCCTACGAGCAGTACTTC. The V call is TRBV15, the J call TRBJ2-7; 10 bases fit TRBD1. The V gene end was trimmed by 3 bases and the J gene end by 1 base; junction bases not matched to a gene: 12. The germline V gene encodes CDR1 LNHNV and CDR2 YYDKDF (reference sequence). This CDR3 comprises 18 residues.

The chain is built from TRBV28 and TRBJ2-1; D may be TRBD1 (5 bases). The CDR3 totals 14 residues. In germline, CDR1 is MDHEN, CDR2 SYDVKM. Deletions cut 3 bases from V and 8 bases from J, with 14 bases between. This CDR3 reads CASSFARIGDEQFF. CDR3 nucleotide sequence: TGTGCCAGCAGTTTCGCAAGAATAGGGGATGAGCAGTTCTTC. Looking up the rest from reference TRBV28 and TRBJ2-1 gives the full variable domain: DVKVTQSSRYLVKRTGEKVFLECVQDMDHENMFWYRQDPGLGLRLIYFSYDVKMKEKGDIPEGYSVSREKKERFSLILESASTNQTSMYLCASSFARIGDEQFFGPGTRLTVL.

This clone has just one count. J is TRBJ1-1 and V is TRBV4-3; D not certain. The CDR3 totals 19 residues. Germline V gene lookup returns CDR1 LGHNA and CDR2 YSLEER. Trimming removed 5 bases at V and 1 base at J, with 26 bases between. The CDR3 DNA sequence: TGCGCCAGCAGCTACCGTATTCATTTGCGAGAACCGCCGAACACTGAAGCTTTCTTT. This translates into CASSYRIHLREPPNTEAFF.

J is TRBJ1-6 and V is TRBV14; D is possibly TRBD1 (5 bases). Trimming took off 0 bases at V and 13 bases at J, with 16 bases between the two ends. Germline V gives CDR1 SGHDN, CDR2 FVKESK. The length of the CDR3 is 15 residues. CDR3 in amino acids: CASSQDPGASPPLHF. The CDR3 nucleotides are TGTGCCAGCAGCCAAGATCCCGGGGCCTCTCCCCCCCTCCACTTT.

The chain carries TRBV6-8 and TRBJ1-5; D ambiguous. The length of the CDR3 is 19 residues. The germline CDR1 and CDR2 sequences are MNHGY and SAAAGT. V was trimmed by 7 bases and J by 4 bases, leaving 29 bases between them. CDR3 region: CASTINKAPDKPLNQPQHF. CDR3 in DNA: TGTGCCAGCACCATAAATAAGGCCCCCGATAAACCCCTTAATCAGCCCCAGCATTTT.

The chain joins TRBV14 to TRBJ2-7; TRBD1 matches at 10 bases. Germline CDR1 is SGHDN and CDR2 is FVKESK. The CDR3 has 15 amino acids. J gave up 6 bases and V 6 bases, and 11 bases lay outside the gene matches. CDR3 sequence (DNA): TGTGCCAGCAGACCTTTCGGGACAGGGGACAGCGAGCAGTACTTC. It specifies CASRPFGTGDSEQYF.

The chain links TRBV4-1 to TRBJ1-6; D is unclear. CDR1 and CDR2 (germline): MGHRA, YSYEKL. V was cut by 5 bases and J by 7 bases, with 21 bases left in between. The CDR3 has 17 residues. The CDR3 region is CASSSPRVGRFNSPLHF. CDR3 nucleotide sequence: TGCGCCAGCAGCTCGCCTCGTGTCGGAAGATTCAATTCACCCCTCCACTTT.